Each of the 19 T cell receptor beta chains below was sequenced from the same sample in a study of cytomegalovirus exposure and HLA in healthy donors. Amplification used 60 Vbeta primers and 13 Jbeta primers. Using immunoSEQ multiplex PCR, the repertoire was profiled, and TCRdb retains in-frame clones only, with some absent. The sample contains about 240,000 clones, over 70% of which appear only once. Sequencing was done on a sample of PBMCs. All receptors derive from a woman aged 60 to 75 in good health and CMV-seropositive.

V usage is TRBV10-3 and J usage is TRBJ1-5, with TRBD1 identical over 9 bases. V lost 10 bases, J lost 11 bases, and 9 bases stayed unmatched. This CDR3 contains 12 residues. Germline CDR1 and CDR2: ENHRY and SYGVKD. The CDR3 coding sequence is TGTGCCAGTAGGACAGGGGAGGGAGCCCAGCATTTT. Translated: CASRTGEGAQHF.

Only a few counts were recorded for this clone. The chain has TRBV29-1 and TRBJ2-3, with D perhaps matching TRBD2 (5 bases). Germline V gene sequence: CDR1 SQVTM, CDR2 ANQGSEA. V was pared by 0 bases and J by 0 bases, with 13 bases between. This CDR3 comprises 16 residues. The CDR3 DNA follows: TGCAGCGTTGAAGAGTTGCGGAGGACCAGCACAGATACGCAGTATTTT. Protein product: CSVEELRRTSTDTQYF.

The gene calls are TRBV7-3 and TRBJ2-3; 8 bases line up with TRBD2. With V trimmed by 7 bases and J by 0 bases, 6 bases remained unmatched. From germline, CDR1 is SGHTA and CDR2 FQGTGA. This CDR3 has 15 amino acids. For the CDR3, the DNA is TGTGCCAGCACCCCAGCGGGAGCTAGCACAGATACGCAGTATTTT. Its translation: CASTPAGASTDTQYF.

The chain joins TRBV18 to TRBJ2-3; D perhaps matches TRBD1 (5 bases). The CDR3 runs 14 residues. The germline V and J ends were trimmed by 4 bases and 0 bases, with 8 bases remaining between them. CDR1 KGHSH and CDR2 LQKENI come from the germline V gene. CDR3 nucleotides: TGTGCCAGCTCACAACAGGCTAGCACAGATACGCAGTATTTT. Amino acid sequence: CASSQQASTDTQYF.

The chain couples TRBV7-8 to TRBJ2-2; 7 nucleotides match TRBD2. The CDR3 consists of 17 residues. The trim removed 6 bases at V and 3 bases at J, leaving 13 bases unmatched. Looked up from germline, CDR1 is SGHVS and CDR2 is FQNEAQ. CDR3 sequence: CASRRPAGAPDTGELFF. Written as DNA, the CDR3 is TGTGCCAGCAGAAGGCCGGCGGGAGCCCCTGACACCGGGGAGCTGTTTTTT.

The chain carries TRBV6-5 and TRBJ1-2; D may be TRBD1 (5 bases). V was trimmed by 10 bases and J by 1 base, leaving 19 bases between them. The CDR3 contains 15 residues. Germline V CDR1 and CDR2: MNHEY, SVGAGI. The CDR3 coding sequence is TGTGCCACCTATACCATTGACAGAAGTAACTATGGCTACACCTTC. Translating it yields CATYTIDRSNYGYTF.

The gene calls are TRBV7-3 and TRBJ2-7, with D tentatively TRBD2 (6 bases). Trimming removed 4 bases at V and 3 bases at J, with 16 bases between. CDR1 and CDR2 (germline): SGHTA, FQGTGA. The CDR3 is 15 amino acids. CDR3 in amino acids: CASSSYSGLNYEQYF. In DNA, the CDR3 is TGTGCCAGCAGCTCCTACTCGGGACTCAACTACGAGCAGTACTTC.

The V gene is TRBV5-1, the J gene TRBJ1-2; no reliable D call. CDR1 is SGHRS and CDR2 is YFSETQ in the germline V gene. CDR3 length: 15 residues. The V gene lost 0 bases and the J gene lost 4 bases, with 13 bases spanning the gap. CDR3 coding DNA: TGCGCCAGCAGCTTGGGTGGAGAAGTGAGCTATGGCTACACCTTC. This sequence encodes CASSLGGEVSYGYTF. The whole variable domain, filled in from reference TRBV5-1 and TRBJ1-2, reads KAGVTQTPRYLIKTRGQQVTLSCSPISGHRSVSWYQQTPGQGLQFLFEYFSETQRNKGNFPGRFSGRQFSNSRSEMNVSTLELGDSALYLCASSLGGEVSYGYTFGSGTRLTVV.

The J gene is TRBJ2-7, the V gene TRBV5-6; 9 nucleotides match TRBD1. Germline V gives CDR1 SGHDT, CDR2 YYEEEE. CDR3 length: 14 amino acids. Germline trimming cut 3 bases from V and 5 bases from J; bases unmatched to any gene: 6. For the CDR3, the DNA is TGTGCCAGCAGCTCCCGGGACAGGGAAGACGAGCAGTACTTC. Translation: CASSSRDREDEQYF.

The genes are TRBV2 and TRBJ1-3; a possible D gene is TRBD1 (5 bases). The CDR3 length is 15 residues. Trimming cost V 1 base and J 0 bases, with 7 bases left between them. The germline V gene has CDR1 SNHLY and CDR2 FYNNEI. CDR3 coding DNA: TGTGCCAGCAGTGAAGAGGGGCGCTCTGGAAACACCATATATTTT. Translating it yields CASSEEGRSGNTIYF.

This chain uses TRBV2 with TRBJ1-2; 7 nucleotides line up with TRBD1. This CDR3 has 15 residues. The J segment lost 5 bases and the V segment lost 4 bases, leaving 10 bases of the junction unmatched. Germline CDR1 SNHLY, CDR2 FYNNEI. CDR3 coding DNA: TGTGCCAGCAGTGCCGTAAGGGGGCCTACTTATGGCTACACCTTC. Residues: CASSAVRGPTYGYTF.

This clone turned up a few times. This sequence joins TRBV28 and TRBJ1-5; a weak D match, TRBD1 (6 bases). From germline, CDR1 is MDHEN and CDR2 SYDVKM. V dropped 6 bases and J dropped 4 bases, with 16 bases sitting between them. The CDR3 covers 15 residues. The CDR3 spells CASSIGQLNNQPQHF. CDR3 nucleotide sequence: TGTGCCAGCAGCATCGGACAGTTGAATAATCAGCCCCAGCATTTT.

The rearrangement links TRBV9 to TRBJ2-5; 7 positions agree with TRBD1. The CDR3 loop spans 14 amino acids. The V gene's germline CDR1 is SGDLS and CDR2 YYNGEE. V shed 4 bases and J 1 base; nucleotides not matched to a gene: 4. CDR3 bases: TGTGCCAGCAGCCCGGGACAGCTCCAAGAGACCCAGTACTTC. Translation: CASSPGQLQETQYF.

The chain joins TRBV6-1 to TRBJ2-5; D is perhaps TRBD2 (7 bases). The DNA end lines up better with TRBJ2-7; the J call may be wrong. CDR3 length: 14 residues. Germline CDR1 reads MNHNS; CDR2 reads SASEGT. The CDR3 nucleotides read TGTGCCAGCAGGGGGGGGCAGGGGTCCCACGAGCAGTACTTC. As protein: CASRGGQGSHEQYF.

On this clone: Other DNA sequences in this sample translate to the same CDR3. The chain joins TRBV7-2 to TRBJ2-5; possible D gene TRBD2, 5 bases. The V gene lost 5 bases and the J gene lost 2 bases, with 6 bases spanning the gap. This CDR3 spans 12 amino acids. Germline CDR1 SGHTA, CDR2 FQGNSA. CDR3 residues: CASSRGQETQYF. CDR3 in DNA: TGTGCCAGCAGCCGGGGTCAAGAGACCCAGTACTTC.

The V call is TRBV30, the J call TRBJ1-6; tentative D call: TRBD1 (6 bases). Trimming removed 0 bases at V and 7 bases at J, with 13 bases between. This CDR3 region has 15 residues. Germline CDR1 GTSNPN, CDR2 SVGIG (reference sequence). The CDR3 reads CAWSVGTGTNSPLHF. CDR3 nucleotide sequence: TGTGCCTGGAGTGTCGGTACAGGGACCAATTCACCCCTCCACTTT.

V is TRBV12-5 and J is TRBJ2-7; tentative D call: TRBD1 (5 bases). V was cut by 2 bases and J by 6 bases, with 14 bases left in between. This CDR3 has 14 amino acids. Looked up from germline, CDR1 is LGHNT and CDR2 is FRNRAP. DNA of the CDR3: TGTGCTAGTGGTTTGCCAGGCAGGGAAGGCGAGCAGTACTTC. This translates into CASGLPGREGEQYF.

The CDR3 sequence: CASSLAHGGELFF. CDR3 nucleotide sequence: TGTGCCAGCAGCTTAGCGCACGGCGGGGAGCTGTTTTTT. The chain recombines TRBV7-9 with TRBJ2-2, with no clear D. This CDR3 region has 13 residues. Germline V gene data show CDR1 as SEHNR and CDR2 as FQNEAQ (reference sequence). V was shortened by 0 bases and J by 7 bases, with 6 bases between the two germline ends.

V and J are TRBV19 and TRBJ1-1; possible D gene TRBD1, 5 bases. Germline CDR1 LNHDA, CDR2 SQIVND (reference sequence). This CDR3 contains 13 residues. V lost 6 bases and J 4 bases, leaving 12 bases between the germline ends. The CDR3: CASSQTEGTEAFF. The CDR3, as DNA: TGTGCCAGTAGCCAGACAGAAGGCACTGAAGCTTTCTTT.